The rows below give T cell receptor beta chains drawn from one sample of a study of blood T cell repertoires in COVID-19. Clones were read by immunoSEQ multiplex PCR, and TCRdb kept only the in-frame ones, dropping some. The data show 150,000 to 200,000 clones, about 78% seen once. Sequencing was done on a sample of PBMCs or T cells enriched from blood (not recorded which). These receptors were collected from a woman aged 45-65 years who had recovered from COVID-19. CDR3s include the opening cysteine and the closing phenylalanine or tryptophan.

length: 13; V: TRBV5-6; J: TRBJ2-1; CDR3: CASIRIQTNEQFF
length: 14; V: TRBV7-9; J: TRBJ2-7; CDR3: CASRDSGRGREQYF
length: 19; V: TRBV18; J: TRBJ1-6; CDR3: CASSLRAPSDHTYNSPLHF
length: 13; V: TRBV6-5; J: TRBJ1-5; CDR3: CASSSDFNQPQHF
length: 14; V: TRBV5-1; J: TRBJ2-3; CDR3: CASVAGGHTDTQYF
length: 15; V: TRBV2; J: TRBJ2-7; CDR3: CASPAPGTGTYEQYF
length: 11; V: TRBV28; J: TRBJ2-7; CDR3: CASSFASGQYF
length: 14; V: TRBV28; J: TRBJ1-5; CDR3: CATRQGGSEQPQHF
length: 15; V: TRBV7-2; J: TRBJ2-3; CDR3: CASSPAVVATDTQYF
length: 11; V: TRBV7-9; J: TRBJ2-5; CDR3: CASSPQETQYF